The count of the clone carrying this T cell receptor beta chain is one. The sample belongs to a study of blood T cell repertoires in COVID-19. Original data processing: Reference gene primer amplification gave estimated nucleated cell counts. Only in-frame clones appear in the TCRdb table, and some are missing; sequencing was by immunoSEQ multiplex PCR. That table furnishes V, J and clone size, whereas the DNA furnished D and trimming. Here the sample spans 250,000 to 350,000 clones, roughly 90% being singletons. CDR3 length: 13 residues. Germline CDR1 and CDR2: KGHSY and FQNENV. J was trimmed by 6 bases and V by 6 bases; bases with no gene match: 6.

This receptor was obtained from a woman in her forties or fifties with active or convalescent COVID-19. The V gene is TRBV16, the J gene TRBJ1-1, with 8 bases identical to TRBD1. Sequenced input: peripheral blood. The CDR3 bases are TGTGCCAGCAGACAGACAGGGGCCCCTGAAGCTTTCTTT. This gives the protein CASRQTGAPEAFF.